This TCR beta chain was found in a study of response to subunit inactivated influenza vaccine. Study-level results: Authors suggested each seasonal influenza vaccination recruits few new T cells.

TCRdb re-analysed the RT-PCR reads in MiXCR, keeping a single row per CDR3 protein. Here the sample spans hundreds of thousands of distinct CDR3 sequences, about 15% being singletons. The CDR3 spans 14 residues. V was pared by 0 bases and J by 4 bases, with 10 bases between. In the case of this clonotype: What it binds is not known.

The chain links TRBV12-3 or TRBV12-4 to TRBJ2-7, with D perhaps matching TRBD2 (5 bases). The sequenced sample was PBMCs from blood, obtained 14 days before vaccination. The sequence derives from a man aged 45 to 65 who received an inactivated influenza vaccine. CDR3 in DNA: TGTGCCAGCAGTTTAGCCGGGATAAGGTACGAGCAGTACTTC. It translates to CASSLAGIRYEQYF.